This TCR beta chain comes out of a study of early stage breast cancer tumors. Study overall: ER+/PR+/HER2- status applied to about 80% of the 16 invasive breast tumors. Study-level findings and limits: Enriched TCRB sequences shared across patients were mostly commonly generated sequences. In about 90% of the 16 patients, blood comparison separated tumor from normal breast.

Each sample had two DNA replicates, roughly 0.5 ug blood or about 1.5 ug tissue. Sequencing was performed with immunoSEQ multiplex PCR; in TCRdb, only in-frame clones are kept and a portion is missing. The table has nearly 70,000 clones, over 80% seen once. Points on this clone: Its antigen is not known.

Sequencing was done on a sample of blood. The sequence was obtained from a person in their 40s with breast cancer.

CDR3 in DNA: TGCGCCAGCAGCTTTACAGGGGGCACTGAAGCTTTCTTT. Amino acid sequence: CASSFTGGTEAFF. The chain employs TRBV5-1 and TRBJ1-1; 8 bases are a match to TRBD1. The CDR3 runs to 13 residues. Unmatched junction bases numbered 1, after V lost 2 bases and J lost 4 bases. Germline V gene data show CDR1 as SGHRS and CDR2 as YFSETQ.